A selection of T cell receptor beta chains follows, all from one sample in a study of blood T cell repertoires in COVID-19. The protocol was immunoSEQ multiplex PCR, while the TCRdb copy is restricted to in-frame clones and leaves out a portion. The sample contains 180,000 or so clones, roughly 88% of which appear only once. The sequenced sample consisted of PBMCs or T cells enriched from blood (not recorded which). The receptors here all came from a woman in her sixties or seventies who had recovered from COVID-19. CDR3s include the opening cysteine and the closing phenylalanine or tryptophan. A D gene is named only where the DNA matches it firmly. For some rows the clone size is stated as once, few or many, or as a class when expanded; others skip it.

CDR3aa: CASSLGRDDGYTF
CDR3nt: TGTGCCAGCAGCTTAGGCAGGGATGATGGCTACACCTTC
d_gene: .
abundance: .
j_gene: TRBJ1-2
v_gene: TRBV7-2

CDR3aa: CASSHSSGGHEQFF
CDR3nt: TGTGCCAGCAGCCATTCTAGCGGGGGTCATGAGCAGTTCTTC
d_gene: TRBD2
abundance: few
j_gene: TRBJ2-1
v_gene: TRBV3-1/TRBV3-2

CDR3aa: CASSLDRGLDGYTF
CDR3nt: TGCGCCAGCAGCTTGGACAGGGGTCTAGATGGCTACACCTTC
d_gene: TRBD1
abundance: .
j_gene: TRBJ1-2
v_gene: TRBV5-1

CDR3aa: CASSLSTSGTGELFF
CDR3nt: TGCGCCAGCAGCTTGTCGACTAGCGGGACCGGGGAGCTGTTTTTT
d_gene: TRBD2
abundance: .
j_gene: TRBJ2-2
v_gene: TRBV5-1

CDR3aa: CASSITYNEQFF
CDR3nt: TGTGCCAGCAGCATAACCTACAATGAGCAGTTCTTC
d_gene: .
abundance: few
j_gene: TRBJ2-1
v_gene: TRBV7-9

CDR3aa: CASVLSSGSFHEQFF
CDR3nt: TGTGCCAGCGTCTTATCTAGCGGGAGTTTCCATGAGCAGTTCTTC
d_gene: TRBD2
abundance: once
j_gene: TRBJ2-1
v_gene: TRBV11-2

CDR3aa: CASSLAPGQGATEAFF
CDR3nt: TGTGCCAGCAGCTTGGCCCCGGGACAGGGGGCCACTGAAGCTTTCTTT
d_gene: TRBD1
abundance: .
j_gene: TRBJ1-1
v_gene: TRBV5-4

CDR3aa: CASSVGETRVLQPQHF
CDR3nt: TGTGCCAGCAGCGTAGGTGAAACCCGGGTCCTTCAGCCCCAGCATTTT
d_gene: .
abundance: .
j_gene: TRBJ1-5
v_gene: TRBV9

CDR3aa: CASSPRQQGGETQYF
CDR3nt: TGTGCCAGCTCACCACGACAACAGGGGGGGGAGACCCAGTACTTC
d_gene: .
abundance: .
j_gene: TRBJ2-5
v_gene: TRBV18

CDR3aa: CASSELGQGSEEQYF
CDR3nt: TGTGCCAGCAGTGAATTGGGGCAGGGGAGCGAGGAGCAGTACTTC
d_gene: .
abundance: few
j_gene: TRBJ2-7
v_gene: TRBV25-1

CDR3aa: CAWSVTRSQQYF
CDR3nt: TGTGCCTGGAGTGTAACCCGGTCCCAGCAGTACTTC
d_gene: .
abundance: .
j_gene: TRBJ2-7
v_gene: TRBV30

CDR3aa: CASSVGSTVYGYTF
CDR3nt: TGTGCCAGCAGCGTAGGTTCCACGGTCTATGGCTACACCTTC
d_gene: .
abundance: .
j_gene: TRBJ1-2
v_gene: TRBV9

CDR3aa: CASIEQGTTNEKLFF
CDR3nt: TGTGCCAGCATTGAACAGGGGACAACTAATGAAAAACTGTTTTTT
d_gene: TRBD1
abundance: once
j_gene: TRBJ1-4
v_gene: TRBV2

CDR3aa: CASSQSGSGDTEAFF
CDR3nt: TGCGCCAGCAGTCAATCGGGTTCGGGGGACACTGAAGCTTTCTTT
d_gene: .
abundance: .
j_gene: TRBJ1-1
v_gene: TRBV23-1

CDR3aa: CASGLGATVQETQYF
CDR3nt: TGTGCTAGTGGTTTGGGCGCGACAGTCCAAGAGACCCAGTACTTC
d_gene: .
abundance: once
j_gene: TRBJ2-5
v_gene: TRBV12-5

CDR3aa: CASRREAGTDTQYF
CDR3nt: TGCGCCAGTCGCCGGGAGGCCGGCACAGATACGCAGTATTTT
d_gene: TRBD2
abundance: .
j_gene: TRBJ2-3
v_gene: TRBV5-1

CDR3aa: CASMLAMNTEAFF
CDR3nt: TGTGCCAGTATGCTGGCAATGAACACTGAAGCTTTCTTT
d_gene: .
abundance: .
j_gene: TRBJ1-1
v_gene: TRBV19

CDR3aa: CASSPAGVDTGELFF
CDR3nt: TGTGCCAGCAGCCCGGCGGGGGTTGACACCGGGGAGCTGTTTTTT
d_gene: TRBD2
abundance: .
j_gene: TRBJ2-2
v_gene: TRBV3-1/TRBV3-2

CDR3aa: CSVRGAGELFF
CDR3nt: TGCAGCGTCAGGGGGGCCGGGGAGCTGTTTTTT
d_gene: .
abundance: few
j_gene: TRBJ2-2
v_gene: TRBV29-1

CDR3aa: CASSLGSGGTGELFF
CDR3nt: TGTGCCAGCTCACTTGGAAGTGGAGGGACCGGGGAGCTGTTTTTT
d_gene: .
abundance: .
j_gene: TRBJ2-2
v_gene: TRBV18

CDR3aa: CSVQGQLSGANVLTF
CDR3nt: TGCAGCGTTCAAGGACAGCTGTCTGGGGCCAACGTCCTGACTTTC
d_gene: .
abundance: .
j_gene: TRBJ2-6
v_gene: TRBV29-1

CDR3aa: CASSALGAVPMGGYTF
CDR3nt: TGTGCCAGCAGCGCCCTCGGAGCGGTCCCAATGGGGGGCTACACCTTC
d_gene: .
abundance: .
j_gene: TRBJ1-2
v_gene: TRBV7-3

CDR3aa: CASSWAKRQGGTYGYTF
CDR3nt: TGTGCCAGCAGCTGGGCCAAACGACAGGGTGGGACTTATGGCTACACCTTC
d_gene: TRBD1
abundance: .
j_gene: TRBJ1-2
v_gene: TRBV7-9

CDR3aa: CASSLPGRAPLHF
CDR3nt: TGTGCCAGCAGCTTGCCTGGGAGGGCACCCCTCCACTTT
d_gene: .
abundance: .
j_gene: TRBJ1-6
v_gene: TRBV11-1

CDR3aa: CASSDWETGGVNEQFF
CDR3nt: TGCGCCAGCAGCGATTGGGAGACAGGGGGCGTCAATGAGCAGTTCTTC
d_gene: TRBD1
abundance: .
j_gene: TRBJ2-1
v_gene: TRBV5-1

CDR3aa: CASSRPGANTEAFF
CDR3nt: TGTGCCAGCAGCAGGCCAGGGGCGAACACTGAAGCTTTCTTT
d_gene: .
abundance: .
j_gene: TRBJ1-1
v_gene: TRBV3-1/TRBV3-2

CDR3aa: CASSLGAGTNEKLFF
CDR3nt: TGTGCCAGCAGCCTGGGTGCCGGGACAAATGAAAAACTGTTTTTT
d_gene: .
abundance: .
j_gene: TRBJ1-4
v_gene: TRBV7-9

CDR3aa: CASSPPSSDTQYF
CDR3nt: TGTGCCAGCTCACCACCGAGTTCGGATACGCAGTATTTT
d_gene: .
abundance: .
j_gene: TRBJ2-3
v_gene: TRBV18

CDR3aa: CASSAGGPDYGYTF
CDR3nt: TGTGCCAGCAGCGCAGGGGGGCCCGACTATGGCTACACCTTC
d_gene: TRBD1
abundance: .
j_gene: TRBJ1-2
v_gene: TRBV9

CDR3aa: CASSLSDRWEKLFF
CDR3nt: TGTGCCAGCAGCTTAAGTGACAGATGGGAAAAACTGTTTTTT
d_gene: .
abundance: .
j_gene: TRBJ1-4
v_gene: TRBV11-2

CDR3aa: CASSLRAGPTYEQYF
CDR3nt: TGTGCCAGCAGCTTAAGGGCGGGGCCGACCTACGAGCAGTACTTC
d_gene: .
abundance: few
j_gene: TRBJ2-7
v_gene: TRBV7-3

CDR3aa: CAWSRRVDTIYF
CDR3nt: TGTGCCTGGAGCCGTCGCGTTGACACCATATATTTT
d_gene: .
abundance: .
j_gene: TRBJ1-3
v_gene: TRBV30

CDR3aa: CATSILFGGLTDTQYF
CDR3nt: TGTGCCACTAGTATCCTTTTTGGGGGCCTCACAGATACGCAGTATTTT
d_gene: .
abundance: once
j_gene: TRBJ2-3
v_gene: TRBV19

CDR3aa: CAISVSAGATDTQYF
CDR3nt: TGTGCCATCAGTGTATCGGCGGGAGCCACAGATACGCAGTATTTT
d_gene: TRBD2
abundance: .
j_gene: TRBJ2-3
v_gene: TRBV10-3

CDR3aa: CASSSTYEQYF
CDR3nt: TGTGCCAGCAGTTCAACCTACGAGCAGTACTTC
d_gene: .
abundance: .
j_gene: TRBJ2-7
v_gene: TRBV3-1/TRBV3-2

CDR3aa: CATTGRGGSYNEQFF
CDR3nt: TGTGCCACCACTGGGCGGGGGGGCTCCTACAATGAGCAGTTCTTC
d_gene: TRBD2
abundance: few
j_gene: TRBJ2-1
v_gene: TRBV10-3

CDR3aa: CSASETGAGNTIYF
CDR3nt: TGCAGTGCTAGTGAGACAGGGGCTGGAAACACCATATATTTT
d_gene: TRBD1
abundance: .
j_gene: TRBJ1-3
v_gene: TRBV20-1

CDR3aa: CASSLGGEGFYEQYF
CDR3nt: TGTGCCAGCAGTTTGGGCGGTGAGGGTTTCTACGAGCAGTACTTC
d_gene: .
abundance: .
j_gene: TRBJ2-7
v_gene: TRBV28

CDR3aa: CLETGGLDTEAFF
CDR3nt: TGTTTAGAGACGGGAGGGCTGGACACTGAAGCTTTCTTT
d_gene: .
abundance: many
j_gene: TRBJ1-1
v_gene: TRBV19

CDR3aa: CASRGMGLADRRNEQFF
CDR3nt: TGCGCCAGCAGGGGGATGGGACTAGCGGACCGGAGGAATGAGCAGTTCTTC
d_gene: TRBD2
abundance: .
j_gene: TRBJ2-1
v_gene: TRBV5-1

CDR3aa: CASSPGQMNTEAFF
CDR3nt: TGTGCCAGCAGCCCCGGACAGATGAACACTGAAGCTTTCTTT
d_gene: .
abundance: .
j_gene: TRBJ1-1
v_gene: TRBV5-6

CDR3aa: CAWRGQGSTGELFF
CDR3nt: TGTGCCTGGCGGGGACAGGGGTCCACCGGGGAGCTGTTTTTT
d_gene: TRBD1
abundance: .
j_gene: TRBJ2-2
v_gene: TRBV30

CDR3aa: CAWSVRSRAVGEKLFF
CDR3nt: TGTGCCTGGAGTGTAAGAAGCAGGGCAGTAGGGGAAAAACTGTTTTTT
d_gene: .
abundance: .
j_gene: TRBJ1-4
v_gene: TRBV30

CDR3aa: CASSPGAPGELFF
CDR3nt: TGTGCCAGCAGTCCAGGGGCCCCCGGGGAGCTGTTTTTT
d_gene: .
abundance: .
j_gene: TRBJ2-2
v_gene: TRBV3-1/TRBV3-2

CDR3aa: CASTQGGGADTQYF
CDR3nt: TGTGCCAGCACCCAAGGTGGGGGGGCGGATACGCAGTATTTT
d_gene: .
abundance: .
j_gene: TRBJ2-3
v_gene: TRBV7-9

CDR3aa: CARKLMTGELFF
CDR3nt: TGTGCCAGAAAGCTCATGACCGGGGAGCTGTTTTTT
d_gene: .
abundance: .
j_gene: TRBJ2-2
v_gene: TRBV7-5

CDR3aa: CSARAGFEQYF
CDR3nt: TGCAGTGCTAGAGCGGGGTTCGAGCAGTACTTC
d_gene: .
abundance: few
j_gene: TRBJ2-7
v_gene: TRBV20-1

CDR3aa: CASSLGSRANYGYTF
CDR3nt: TGTGCCAGCAGCTTGGGCTCCAGGGCTAACTATGGCTACACCTTC
d_gene: .
abundance: .
j_gene: TRBJ1-2
v_gene: TRBV7-8

CDR3aa: CASSDTGLTDTQYF
CDR3nt: TGTGCCAGCAGCGACACAGGGTTGACAGATACGCAGTATTTT
d_gene: .
abundance: .
j_gene: TRBJ2-3
v_gene: TRBV25-1

CDR3aa: CASSAIAGYEQFF
CDR3nt: TGTGCCAGCAGCGCTATAGCGGGCTATGAGCAGTTCTTC
d_gene: TRBD2
abundance: .
j_gene: TRBJ2-1
v_gene: TRBV7-3

CDR3aa: CASSLDGATNEKLFF
CDR3nt: TGCGCCAGCAGCTTGGACGGTGCAACTAATGAAAAACTGTTTTTT
d_gene: .
abundance: .
j_gene: TRBJ1-4
v_gene: TRBV5-1